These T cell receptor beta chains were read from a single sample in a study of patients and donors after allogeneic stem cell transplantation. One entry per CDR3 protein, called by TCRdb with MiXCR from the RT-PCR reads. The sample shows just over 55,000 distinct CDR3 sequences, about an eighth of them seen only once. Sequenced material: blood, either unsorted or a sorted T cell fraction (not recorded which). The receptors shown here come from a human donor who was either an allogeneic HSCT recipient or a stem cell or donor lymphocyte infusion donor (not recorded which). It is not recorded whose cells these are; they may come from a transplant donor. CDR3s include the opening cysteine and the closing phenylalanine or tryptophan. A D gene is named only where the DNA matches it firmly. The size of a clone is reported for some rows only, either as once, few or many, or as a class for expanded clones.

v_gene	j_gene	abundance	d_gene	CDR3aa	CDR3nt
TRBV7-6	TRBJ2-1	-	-	CASSLGTFSDSSYNEQFF	TGTGCCAGCAGCTTAGGGACTTTTAGCGATAGCTCCTACAATGAGCAGTTCTTC
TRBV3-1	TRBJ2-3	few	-	CASSQGDLGDTQYF	TGTGCCAGCAGCCAAGGCGACCTTGGGGATACGCAGTATTTT
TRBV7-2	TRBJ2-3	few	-	CASSFAGLPTGADTQYF	TGTGCCAGCAGCTTCGCGGGACTCCCTACCGGGGCAGATACGCAGTATTTT
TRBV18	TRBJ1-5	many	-	CASSPSTGLERSNQPQHF	TGTGCCAGCTCACCAAGCACAGGGTTGGAGAGAAGCAATCAGCCCCAGCATTTT
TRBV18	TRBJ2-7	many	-	CASSPRGVLDEQYF	TGTGCCAGCTCACCACGCGGGGTATTGGACGAGCAGTACTTC
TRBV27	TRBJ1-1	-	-	CASSSPRTAGRAFF	TGTGCCAGCAGTTCGCCAAGGACAGCCGGGCGAGCTTTCTTT
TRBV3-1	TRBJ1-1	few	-	CASSQKGGGTEAFF	TGTGCCAGCAGCCAAAAGGGGGGAGGGACTGAAGCTTTCTTT
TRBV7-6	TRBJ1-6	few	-	CASSPSGGTAVYNSPLHF	TGTGCCAGCAGCCCGAGTGGGGGGACGGCTGTCTATAATTCACCCCTCCACTTT
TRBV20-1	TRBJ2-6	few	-	CSARDLPRQPDSGANVLTF	TGCAGTGCTAGAGACCTCCCTAGGCAGCCCGATTCTGGGGCCAACGTCCTGACTTTC
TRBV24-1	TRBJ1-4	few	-	CATSDPVDEKLFF	TGTGCCACCAGTGACCCGGTTGATGAAAAACTGTTTTTT
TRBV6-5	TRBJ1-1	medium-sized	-	CASSSDRSLNTEAFF	TGTGCCAGCAGCTCAGACCGATCCTTGAACACTGAAGCTTTCTTT
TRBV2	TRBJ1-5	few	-	CASSEVYSNQPQHF	TGTGCCAGCAGTGAGGTCTATAGCAATCAGCCCCAGCATTTT
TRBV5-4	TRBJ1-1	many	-	CASSLTGSFQEAFF	TGTGCCAGCAGCTTGACAGGGTCGTTTCAAGAAGCTTTCTTT
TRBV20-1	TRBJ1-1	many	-	CSAQGFTEAFF	TGCAGTGCCCAGGGGTTTACTGAAGCTTTCTTT
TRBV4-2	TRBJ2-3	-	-	CASSQEIYGGPTDTQYF	TGTGCCAGCAGCCAAGAGATCTATGGGGGCCCCACAGATACGCAGTATTTT
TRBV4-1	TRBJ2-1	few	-	CASSQVNLVKYGEQFF	TGCGCCAGCAGCCAAGTTAATCTGGTTAAGTACGGTGAGCAGTTCTTC
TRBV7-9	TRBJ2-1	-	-	CASSPSPPSGEQFF	TGTGCCAGCAGCCCTAGCCCCCCCTCAGGGGAGCAGTTCTTC
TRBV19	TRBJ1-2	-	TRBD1	CASSPRTGGSYGYTF	TGTGCCAGTAGTCCCCGGACAGGCGGATCCTATGGCTACACCTTC
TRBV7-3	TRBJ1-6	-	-	CASSRHPEGYNSPLHF	TGTGCCAGCAGCCGACATCCCGAGGGGTATAATTCACCCCTACACTTT
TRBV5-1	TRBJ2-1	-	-	CASSGAGLTFQIYNEQFF	TGCGCCAGCAGCGGGGCGGGACTCACCTTCCAAATCTACAATGAGCAGTTCTTC
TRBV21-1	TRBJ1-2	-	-	CASSERDLWDYGYTF	TGTGCCAGCAGCGAACGGGACCTCTGGGACTATGGCTACACCTTC
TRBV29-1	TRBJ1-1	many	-	CSSCWVDRNTEAFF	TGCAGCTCCTGTTGGGTAGACAGGAACACTGAAGCTTTCTTT
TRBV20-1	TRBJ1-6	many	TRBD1	CSARGRDRGSSYNSPLHF	TGCAGTGCTAGAGGCCGGGACAGGGGGAGCTCCTATAATTCACCCCTCCACTTT
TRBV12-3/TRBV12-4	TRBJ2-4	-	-	CASSLDPGTKNIQYF	TGTGCCAGCAGTTTAGACCCGGGGACCAAAAACATTCAGTACTTC
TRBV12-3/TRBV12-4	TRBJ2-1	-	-	CAVGSSYNEQFF	TGTGCCGTAGGGAGCTCCTACAATGAGCAGTTCTTC
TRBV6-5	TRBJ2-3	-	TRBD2	CASSRPGLAATDTQYF	TGTGCCAGCAGTCGACCGGGACTAGCCGCCACAGATACGCAGTATTTT
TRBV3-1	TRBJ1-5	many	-	CASSQETITQPQHF	TGTGCCAGCAGCCAAGAGACCATTACTCAGCCCCAGCATTTT